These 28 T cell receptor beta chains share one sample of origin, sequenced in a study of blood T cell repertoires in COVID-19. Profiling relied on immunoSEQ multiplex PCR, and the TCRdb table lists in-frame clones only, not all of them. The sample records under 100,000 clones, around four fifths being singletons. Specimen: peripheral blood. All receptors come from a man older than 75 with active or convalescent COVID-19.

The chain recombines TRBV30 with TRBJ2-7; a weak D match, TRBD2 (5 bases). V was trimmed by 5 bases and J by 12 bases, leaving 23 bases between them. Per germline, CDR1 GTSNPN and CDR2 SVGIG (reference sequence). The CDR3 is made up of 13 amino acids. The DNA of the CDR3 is TGTGCCTGGGGCCGGGAAACCCCGGGCGTCACGTACGTC. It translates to CAWGRETPGVTYV.

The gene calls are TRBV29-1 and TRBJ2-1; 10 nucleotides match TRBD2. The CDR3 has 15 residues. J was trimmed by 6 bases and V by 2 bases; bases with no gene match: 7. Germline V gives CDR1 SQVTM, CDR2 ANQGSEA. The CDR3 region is CSVESGLAGVNEQFF. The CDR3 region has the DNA TGCAGCGTTGAATCTGGGCTAGCGGGAGTCAATGAGCAGTTCTTC.

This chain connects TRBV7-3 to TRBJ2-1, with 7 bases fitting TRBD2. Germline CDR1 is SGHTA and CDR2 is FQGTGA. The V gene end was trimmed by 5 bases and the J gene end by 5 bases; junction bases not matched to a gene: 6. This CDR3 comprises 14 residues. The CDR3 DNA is TGTGCCAGCAGCCTCCCGGGACTAAACAATGAGCAGTTCTTC. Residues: CASSLPGLNNEQFF.

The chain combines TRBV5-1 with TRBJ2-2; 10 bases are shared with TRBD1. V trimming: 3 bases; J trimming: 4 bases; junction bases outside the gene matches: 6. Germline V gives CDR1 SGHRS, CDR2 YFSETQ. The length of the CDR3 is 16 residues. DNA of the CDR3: TGCGCCAGCAGCTGGGATGGACAGGGGGGCACCGGGGAGCTGTTTTTT. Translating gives CASSWDGQGGTGELFF.

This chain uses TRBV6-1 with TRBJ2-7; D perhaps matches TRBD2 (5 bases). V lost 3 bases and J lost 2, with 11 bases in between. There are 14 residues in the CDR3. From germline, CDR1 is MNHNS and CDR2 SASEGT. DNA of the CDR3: TGTGCCAGCAGTGATAGACGGGGTCCCTACGAGCAGTACGTC. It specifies CASSDRRGPYEQYV.

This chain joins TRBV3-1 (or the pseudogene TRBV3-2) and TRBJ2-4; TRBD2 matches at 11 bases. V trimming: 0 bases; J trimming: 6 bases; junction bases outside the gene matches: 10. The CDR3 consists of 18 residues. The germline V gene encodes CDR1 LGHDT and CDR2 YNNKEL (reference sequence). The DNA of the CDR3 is TGTGCCAGCAGCCAAGATCGATCTAGCGGGGGGCCGATAAACATTCAGTACTTC. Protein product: CASSQDRSSGGPINIQYF.

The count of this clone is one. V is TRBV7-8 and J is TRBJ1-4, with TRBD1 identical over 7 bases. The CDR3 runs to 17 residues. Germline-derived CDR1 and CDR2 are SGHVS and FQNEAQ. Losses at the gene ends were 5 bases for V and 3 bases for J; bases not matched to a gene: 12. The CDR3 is CASSPIPPGQSNEKLFF. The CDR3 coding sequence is TGTGCCAGCAGCCCGATCCCTCCGGGACAGTCTAATGAAAAACTGTTTTTT. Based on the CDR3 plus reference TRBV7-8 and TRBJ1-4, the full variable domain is GAGVSQSPRYKVAKRGQDVALRCDPISGHVSLFWYQQALGQGPEFLTYFQNEAQLDKSGLPSDRFFAERPEGSVSTLKIQRTQQEDSAVYLCASSPIPPGQSNEKLFFGSGTQLSVL.

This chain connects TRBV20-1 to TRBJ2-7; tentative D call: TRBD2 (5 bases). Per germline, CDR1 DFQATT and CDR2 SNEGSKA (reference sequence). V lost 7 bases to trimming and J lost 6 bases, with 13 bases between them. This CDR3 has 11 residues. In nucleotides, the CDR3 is TGCAGTGTTGCTCGCGAGGGCGAGCAGTACGTC. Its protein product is CSVAREGEQYV.

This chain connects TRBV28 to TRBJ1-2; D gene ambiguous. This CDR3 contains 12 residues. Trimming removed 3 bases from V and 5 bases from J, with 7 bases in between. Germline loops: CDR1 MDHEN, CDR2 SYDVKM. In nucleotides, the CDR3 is TGTGCCAGCAGTTTGGTAGATTATGGCTACACCTTC. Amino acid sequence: CASSLVDYGYTF.

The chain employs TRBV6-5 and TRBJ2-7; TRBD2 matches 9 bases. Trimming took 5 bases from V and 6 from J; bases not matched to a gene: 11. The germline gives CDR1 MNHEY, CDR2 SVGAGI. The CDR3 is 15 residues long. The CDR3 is CASSTGLAGAFEQYV. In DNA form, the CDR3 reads TGTGCCAGCAGTACGGGGTTAGCGGGAGCCTTCGAGCAGTACGTC.

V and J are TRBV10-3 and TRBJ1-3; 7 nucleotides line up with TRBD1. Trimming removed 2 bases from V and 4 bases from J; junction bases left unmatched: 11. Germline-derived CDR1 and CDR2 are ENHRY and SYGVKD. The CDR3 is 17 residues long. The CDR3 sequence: CAISEAGQLNFGNTIYF. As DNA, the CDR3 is TGTGCCATCAGTGAGGCGGGACAGCTCAACTTCGGAAACACCATATATTTT.

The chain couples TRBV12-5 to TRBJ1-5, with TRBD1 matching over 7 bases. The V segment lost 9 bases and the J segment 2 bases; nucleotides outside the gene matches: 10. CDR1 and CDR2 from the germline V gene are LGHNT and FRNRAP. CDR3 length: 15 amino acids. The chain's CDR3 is CASTRQGAGNQPQHF. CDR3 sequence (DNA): TGTGCTAGCACAAGACAGGGTGCGGGCAATCAGCCCCAGCATTTT.

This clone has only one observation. Here the CDR3 DNA reads TGTGCCAGTAGTAACCCCGCCAGTCTAGCCAAAAACATTCAGTACTTC. This sequence encodes CASSNPASLAKNIQYF. J is TRBJ2-4 and V is TRBV19; D is unclear. CDR3 length: 16 amino acids. Trimming removed 4 bases at V and 0 bases at J, with 13 bases between. Germline V gives CDR1 LNHDA, CDR2 SQIVND (reference sequence).

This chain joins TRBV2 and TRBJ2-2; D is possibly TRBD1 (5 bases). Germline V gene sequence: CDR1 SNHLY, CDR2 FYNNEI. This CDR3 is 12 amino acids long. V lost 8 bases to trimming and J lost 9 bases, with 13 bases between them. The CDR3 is CASVGQGWELFF. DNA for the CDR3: TGTGCCAGCGTTGGCCAGGGATGGGAGCTGTTTTTT.

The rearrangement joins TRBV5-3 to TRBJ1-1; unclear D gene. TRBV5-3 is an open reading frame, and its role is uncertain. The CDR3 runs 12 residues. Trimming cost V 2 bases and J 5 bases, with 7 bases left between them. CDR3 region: CARSFPRTEAFF. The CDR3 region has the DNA TGTGCCAGAAGCTTCCCGAGGACTGAAGCTTTCTTT.

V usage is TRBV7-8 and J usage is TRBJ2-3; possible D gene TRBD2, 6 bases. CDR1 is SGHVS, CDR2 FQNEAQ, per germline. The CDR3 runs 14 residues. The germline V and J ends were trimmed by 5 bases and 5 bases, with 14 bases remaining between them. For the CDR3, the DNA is TGTGCCAGCAGCCTCGCCCTGGGGGGAGATACGCAGTATTTT. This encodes CASSLALGGDTQYF. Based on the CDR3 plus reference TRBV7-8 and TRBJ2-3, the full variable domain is GAGVSQSPRYKVAKRGQDVALRCDPISGHVSLFWYQQALGQGPEFLTYFQNEAQLDKSGLPSDRFFAERPEGSVSTLKIQRTQQEDSAVYLCASSLALGGDTQYFGPGTRLTVL.

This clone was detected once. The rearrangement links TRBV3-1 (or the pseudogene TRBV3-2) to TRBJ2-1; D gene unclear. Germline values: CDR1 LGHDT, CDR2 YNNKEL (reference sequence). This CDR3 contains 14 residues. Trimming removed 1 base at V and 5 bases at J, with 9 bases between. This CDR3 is CASSQVRENNEQFF. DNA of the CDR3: TGTGCCAGCAGCCAAGTTCGAGAAAACAATGAGCAGTTCTTC.

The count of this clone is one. The CDR3 sequence: CASRYGLAGEGGQFF. The CDR3 bases are TGTGCCAGCAGGTACGGACTAGCGGGAGAAGGGGGACAGTTCTTC. This sequence joins TRBV2 and TRBJ2-1; the match to TRBD2 covers 13 bases. The CDR3 has 15 residues. V lost 6 bases and J lost 13; bases outside the gene matches: 12. Looked up from germline, CDR1 is SNHLY and CDR2 is FYNNEI.

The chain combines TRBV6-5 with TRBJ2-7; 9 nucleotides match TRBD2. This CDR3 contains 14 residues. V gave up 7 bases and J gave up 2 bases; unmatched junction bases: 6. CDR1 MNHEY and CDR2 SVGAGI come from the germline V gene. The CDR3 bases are TGTGCCAGCATGCAGGCTAGCGGGACCTACGAGCAGTACGTC. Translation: CASMQASGTYEQYV.

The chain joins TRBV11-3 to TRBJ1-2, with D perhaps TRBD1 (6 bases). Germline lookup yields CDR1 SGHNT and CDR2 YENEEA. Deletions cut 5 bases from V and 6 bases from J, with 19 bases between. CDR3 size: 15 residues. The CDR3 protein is CASSLPGGLRDGYTF. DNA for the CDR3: TGTGCCAGCAGCCTACCGGGGGGCCTCCGTGATGGCTACACCTTC.

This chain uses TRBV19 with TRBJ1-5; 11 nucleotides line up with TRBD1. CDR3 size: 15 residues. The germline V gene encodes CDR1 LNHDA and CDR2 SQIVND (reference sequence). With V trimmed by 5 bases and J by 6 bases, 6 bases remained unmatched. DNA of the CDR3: TGTGCCAGTAGTCGAGGACAGGGGGCAGGTCAGCCCCAGCATTTT. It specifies CASSRGQGAGQPQHF.

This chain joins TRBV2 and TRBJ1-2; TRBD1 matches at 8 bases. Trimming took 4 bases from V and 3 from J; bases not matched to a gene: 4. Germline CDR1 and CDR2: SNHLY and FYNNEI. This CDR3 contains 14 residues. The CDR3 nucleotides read TGTGCCAGCAGTGGCGGGACAGGCGACTATGGCTACACCTTC. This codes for CASSGGTGDYGYTF.

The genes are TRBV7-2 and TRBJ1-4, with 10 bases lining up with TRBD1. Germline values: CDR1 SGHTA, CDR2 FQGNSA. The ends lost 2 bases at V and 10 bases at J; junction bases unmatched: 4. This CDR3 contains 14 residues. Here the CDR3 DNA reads TGTGCCAGCAGCTTAACAGGACAGGGGGGAAAACTGTTTTTT. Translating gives CASSLTGQGGKLFF.

DNA for the CDR3: TGTGCCAGCAGCTGGGGACTACAAGAGACCCAGTACTTC. Protein sequence: CASSWGLQETQYF. This chain joins TRBV7-7 and TRBJ2-5; 7 bases fit TRBD2. J gave up 2 bases and V 4 bases, and 1 base lay outside the gene matches. This CDR3 comprises 13 residues. Germline V gives CDR1 SSHAT, CDR2 FNYEAQ (reference sequence).

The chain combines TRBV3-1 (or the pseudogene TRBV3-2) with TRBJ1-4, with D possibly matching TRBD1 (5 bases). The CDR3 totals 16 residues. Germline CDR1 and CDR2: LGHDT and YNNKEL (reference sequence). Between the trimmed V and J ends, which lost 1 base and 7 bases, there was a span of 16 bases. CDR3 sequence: CASSQGGGVGGEKLFF. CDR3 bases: TGTGCCAGCAGCCAAGGTGGGGGGGTAGGCGGTGAAAAACTGTTTTTT.

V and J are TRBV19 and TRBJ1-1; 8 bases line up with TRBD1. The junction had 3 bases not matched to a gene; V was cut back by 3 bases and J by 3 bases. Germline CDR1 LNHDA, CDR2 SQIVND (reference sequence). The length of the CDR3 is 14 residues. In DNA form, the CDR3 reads TGTGCCAGTAGTATGGACAGGGTATACACTGAAGCTTTCTTT. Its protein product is CASSMDRVYTEAFF.

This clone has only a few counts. The CDR3 protein is CASKVAGGETQYF. CDR3 nucleotide sequence: TGTGCCAGCAAAGTAGCGGGGGGAGAGACCCAGTACTTC. The J gene is TRBJ2-5, the V gene TRBV6-5; 10 bases line up with TRBD2. CDR1 MNHEY and CDR2 SVGAGI come from the germline V gene. CDR3 length: 13 amino acids. V gave up 7 bases and J gave up 4 bases; unmatched junction bases: 3.

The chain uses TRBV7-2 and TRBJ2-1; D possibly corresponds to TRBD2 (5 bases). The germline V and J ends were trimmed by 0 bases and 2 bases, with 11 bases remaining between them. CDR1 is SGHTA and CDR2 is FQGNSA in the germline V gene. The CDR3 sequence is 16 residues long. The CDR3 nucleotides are TGTGCCAGCAGCTTAGCTATCTCGCGGGCCTACAATGAGCAGTTCTTC. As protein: CASSLAISRAYNEQFF.